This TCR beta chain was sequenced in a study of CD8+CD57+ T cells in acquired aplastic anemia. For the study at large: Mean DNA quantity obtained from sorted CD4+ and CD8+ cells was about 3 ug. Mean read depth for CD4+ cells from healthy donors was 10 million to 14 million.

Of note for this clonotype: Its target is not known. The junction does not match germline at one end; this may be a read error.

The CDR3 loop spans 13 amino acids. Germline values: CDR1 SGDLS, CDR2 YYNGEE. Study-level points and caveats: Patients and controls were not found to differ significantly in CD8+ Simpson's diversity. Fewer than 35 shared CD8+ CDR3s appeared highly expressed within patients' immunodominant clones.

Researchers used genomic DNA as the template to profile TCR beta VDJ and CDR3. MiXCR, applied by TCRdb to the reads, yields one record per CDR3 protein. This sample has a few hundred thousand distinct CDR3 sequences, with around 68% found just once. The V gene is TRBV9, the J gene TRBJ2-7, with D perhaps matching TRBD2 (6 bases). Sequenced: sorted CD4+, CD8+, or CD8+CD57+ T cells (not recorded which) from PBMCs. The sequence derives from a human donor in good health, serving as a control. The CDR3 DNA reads TGTGCCAGCAGCCTCCTCGGGGGTTACGCGCAGTACTTC. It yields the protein CASSLLGGYAQYF.